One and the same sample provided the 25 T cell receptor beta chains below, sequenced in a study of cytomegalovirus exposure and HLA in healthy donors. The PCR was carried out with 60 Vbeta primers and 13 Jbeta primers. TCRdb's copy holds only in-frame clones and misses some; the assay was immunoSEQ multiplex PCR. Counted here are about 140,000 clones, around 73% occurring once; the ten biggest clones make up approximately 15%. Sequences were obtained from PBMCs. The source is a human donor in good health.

This CDR3 reads CAWSVLADYEQYF. In nucleotides, the CDR3 is TGTGCCTGGAGTGTACTAGCGGACTACGAGCAGTACTTC. The J gene is TRBJ2-7, the V gene TRBV30, with 8 positions matching TRBD2. V trimming: 0 bases; J trimming: 3 bases; junction bases outside the gene matches: 1. Germline V gene sequence: CDR1 GTSNPN, CDR2 SVGIG (reference sequence). The CDR3 is 13 residues long. Filled out from reference TRBV30 and TRBJ2-7, the complete variable domain reads SQTIHQWPATLVQPVGSPLSLECTVEGTSNPNLYWYRQAAGRGLQLLFYSVGIGQISSEVPQNLSASRPQDRQFILSSKKLLLSDSGFYLCAWSVLADYEQYFGPGTRLTVT.

The CDR3 here is CASSLAQTGNTIYF. In DNA, the CDR3 is TGTGCCAGCAGCTTGGCTCAAACAGGAAACACCATATATTTT. The chain is built from TRBV7-6 and TRBJ1-3, with no clear D. This CDR3 spans 14 amino acids. V dropped 3 bases and J dropped 4 bases, with 10 bases sitting between them. The germline CDR1 and CDR2 sequences are SGHVS and FNYEAQ.

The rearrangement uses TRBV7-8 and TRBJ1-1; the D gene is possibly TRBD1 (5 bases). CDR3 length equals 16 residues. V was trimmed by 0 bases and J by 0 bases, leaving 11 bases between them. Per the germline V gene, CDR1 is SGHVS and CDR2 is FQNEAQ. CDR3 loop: CASSLARWGVNTEAFF. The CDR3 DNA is TGTGCCAGCAGCTTAGCGAGGTGGGGCGTGAACACTGAAGCTTTCTTT.

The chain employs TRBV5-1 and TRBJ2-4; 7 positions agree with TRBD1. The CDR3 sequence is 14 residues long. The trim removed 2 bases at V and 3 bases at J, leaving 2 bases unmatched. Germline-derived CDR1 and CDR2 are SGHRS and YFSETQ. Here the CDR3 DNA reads TGCGCCAGCAGCTTTGGGGACAGCAAAAACATTCAGTACTTC. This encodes CASSFGDSKNIQYF.

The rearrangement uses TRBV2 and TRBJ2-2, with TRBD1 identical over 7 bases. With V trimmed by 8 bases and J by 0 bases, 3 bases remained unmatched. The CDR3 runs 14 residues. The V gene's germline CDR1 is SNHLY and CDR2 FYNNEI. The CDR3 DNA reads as TGTGCCAGCTGTGGGACAGCGAACACCGGGGAGCTGTTTTTT. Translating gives CASCGTANTGELFF.

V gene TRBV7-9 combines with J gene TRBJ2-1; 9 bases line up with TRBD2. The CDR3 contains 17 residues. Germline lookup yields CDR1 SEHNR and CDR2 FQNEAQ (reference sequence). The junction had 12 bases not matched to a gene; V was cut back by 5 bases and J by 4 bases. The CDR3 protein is CASSVGPTSGAYNEQFF. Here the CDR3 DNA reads TGTGCCAGCAGCGTTGGGCCGACTAGCGGTGCGTACAATGAGCAGTTCTTC.

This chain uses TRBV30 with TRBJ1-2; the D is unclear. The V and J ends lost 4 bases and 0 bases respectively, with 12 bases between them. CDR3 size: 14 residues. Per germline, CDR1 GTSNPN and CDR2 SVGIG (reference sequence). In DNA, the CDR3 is TGTGCCTGGACCCCAAGCGTTACTAACTATGGCTACACCTTC. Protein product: CAWTPSVTNYGYTF.

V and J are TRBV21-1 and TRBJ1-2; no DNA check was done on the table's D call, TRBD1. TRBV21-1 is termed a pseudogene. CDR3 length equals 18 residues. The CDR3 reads CASTLNRTGACLLYGYTF. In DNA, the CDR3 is TGTGCCAGCACCCTGAACAGGACAGGGGCCTGTCTCCTCTATGGCTACACCTTC.

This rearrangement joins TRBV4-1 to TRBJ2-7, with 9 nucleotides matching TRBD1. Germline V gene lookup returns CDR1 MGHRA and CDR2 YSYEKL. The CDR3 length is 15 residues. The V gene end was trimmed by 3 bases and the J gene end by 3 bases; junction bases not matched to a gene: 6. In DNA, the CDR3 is TGCGCCAGCAGCCAGGGGGACAGGGCCATCTACGAGCAGTACTTC. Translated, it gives CASSQGDRAIYEQYF.

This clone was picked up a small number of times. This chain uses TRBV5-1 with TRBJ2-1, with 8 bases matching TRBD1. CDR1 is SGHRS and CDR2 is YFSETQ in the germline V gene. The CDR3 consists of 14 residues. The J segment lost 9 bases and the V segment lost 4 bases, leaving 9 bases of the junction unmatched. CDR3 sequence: CASSAQGATGEQFF. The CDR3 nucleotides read TGCGCCAGCAGCGCCCAGGGGGCGACAGGTGAGCAGTTCTTC.

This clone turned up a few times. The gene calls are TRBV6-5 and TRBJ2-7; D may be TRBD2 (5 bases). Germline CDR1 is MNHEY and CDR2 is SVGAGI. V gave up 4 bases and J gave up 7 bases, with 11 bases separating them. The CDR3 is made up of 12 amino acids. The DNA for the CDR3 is TGTGCCAGCAGTTCGACTACCACGGAGCAGTACTTC. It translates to CASSSTTTEQYF.

The chain's CDR3 is CASSRIGTGNSFEQFF. The CDR3 region has the DNA TGCGCCAGCAGCCGGATAGGGACTGGCAATTCATTTGAGCAGTTCTTC. The chain couples TRBV5-1 to TRBJ2-1, with D maybe TRBD2 (6 bases). This CDR3 contains 16 residues. The germline V gene encodes CDR1 SGHRS and CDR2 YFSETQ. The V end lost 4 bases, the J end lost 9 bases, and 23 bases lay between the germline ends.

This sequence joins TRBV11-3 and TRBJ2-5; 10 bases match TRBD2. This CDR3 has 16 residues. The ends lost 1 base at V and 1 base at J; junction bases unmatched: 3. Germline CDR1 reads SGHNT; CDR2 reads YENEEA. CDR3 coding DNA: TGTGCCAGCAGCTTAGCGGCTAGCGGGGGCCAAGAGACCCAGTACTTC. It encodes CASSLAASGGQETQYF.

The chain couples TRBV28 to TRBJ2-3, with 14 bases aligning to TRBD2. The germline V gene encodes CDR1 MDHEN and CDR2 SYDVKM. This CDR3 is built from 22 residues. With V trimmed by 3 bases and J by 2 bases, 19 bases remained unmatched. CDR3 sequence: CASSFPTSGGAGVIHTTDTQYF. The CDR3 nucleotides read TGTGCCAGCAGTTTCCCGACTAGCGGGGGGGCCGGGGTAATACACACCACAGATACGCAGTATTTT.

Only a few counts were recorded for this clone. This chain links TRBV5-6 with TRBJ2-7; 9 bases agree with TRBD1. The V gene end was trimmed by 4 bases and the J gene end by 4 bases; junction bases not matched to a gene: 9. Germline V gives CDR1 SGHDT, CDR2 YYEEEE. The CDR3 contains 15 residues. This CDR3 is CASSTDRGPLYEQYF. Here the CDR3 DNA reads TGTGCCAGCAGCACGGACAGGGGACCGTTATACGAGCAGTACTTC. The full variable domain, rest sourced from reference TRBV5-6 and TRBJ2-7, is DAGVTQSPTHLIKTRGQQVTLRCSPKSGHDTVSWYQQALGQGPQFIFQYYEEEERQRGNFPDRFSGHQFPNYSSELNVNALLLGDSALYLCASSTDRGPLYEQYFGPGTRLTVT.

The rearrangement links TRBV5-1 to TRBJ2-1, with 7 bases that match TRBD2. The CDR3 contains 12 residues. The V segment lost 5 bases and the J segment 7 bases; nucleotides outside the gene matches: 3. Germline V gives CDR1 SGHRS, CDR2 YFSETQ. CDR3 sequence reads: CASSGGGNEQFF. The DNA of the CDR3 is TGCGCCAGCAGTGGGGGAGGGAATGAGCAGTTCTTC.

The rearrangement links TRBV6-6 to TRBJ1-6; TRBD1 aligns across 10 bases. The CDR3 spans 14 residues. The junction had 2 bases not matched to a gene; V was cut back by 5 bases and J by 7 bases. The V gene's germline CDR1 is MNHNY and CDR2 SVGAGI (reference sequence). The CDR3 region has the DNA TGTGCCAGCAGTAGGGGACAGGGGAATTCACCCCTCCACTTT. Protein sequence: CASSRGQGNSPLHF.

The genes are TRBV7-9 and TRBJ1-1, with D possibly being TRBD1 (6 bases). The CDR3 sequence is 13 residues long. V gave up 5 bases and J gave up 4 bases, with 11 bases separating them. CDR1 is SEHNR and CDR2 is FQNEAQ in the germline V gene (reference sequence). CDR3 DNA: TGTGCCAGCAGCCCTCAGGGGTCCACTGAAGCTTTCTTT. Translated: CASSPQGSTEAFF.

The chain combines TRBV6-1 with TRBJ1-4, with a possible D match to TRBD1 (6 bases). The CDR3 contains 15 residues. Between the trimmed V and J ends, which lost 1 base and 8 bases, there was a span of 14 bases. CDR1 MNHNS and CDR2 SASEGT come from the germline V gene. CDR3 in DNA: TGTGCCAGCAGTGAAGGGGAAGGGGGTGGAGAAAAACTGTTTTTT. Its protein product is CASSEGEGGGEKLFF.

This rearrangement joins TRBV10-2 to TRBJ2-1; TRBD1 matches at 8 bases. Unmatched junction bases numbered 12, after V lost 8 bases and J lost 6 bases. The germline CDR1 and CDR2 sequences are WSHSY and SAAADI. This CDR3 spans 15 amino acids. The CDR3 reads CASRGDRSVFNEQFF. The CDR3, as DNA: TGCGCCAGCCGAGGGGACAGGAGCGTTTTCAATGAGCAGTTCTTC.

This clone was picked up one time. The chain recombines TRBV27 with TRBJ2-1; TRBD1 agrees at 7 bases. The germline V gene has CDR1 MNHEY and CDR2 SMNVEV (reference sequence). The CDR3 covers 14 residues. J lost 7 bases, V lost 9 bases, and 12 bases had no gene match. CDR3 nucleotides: TGTGCCAGTGTGGGGACAGCGGCTAGAAATGAGCAGTTCTTC. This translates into CASVGTAARNEQFF.

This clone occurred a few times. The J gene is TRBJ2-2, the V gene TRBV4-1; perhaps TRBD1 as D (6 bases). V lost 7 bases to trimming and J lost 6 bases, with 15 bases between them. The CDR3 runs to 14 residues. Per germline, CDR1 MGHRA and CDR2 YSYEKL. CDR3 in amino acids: CASTQITGSGELFF. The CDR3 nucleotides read TGCGCCAGCACCCAGATTACAGGGTCCGGGGAGCTGTTTTTT.

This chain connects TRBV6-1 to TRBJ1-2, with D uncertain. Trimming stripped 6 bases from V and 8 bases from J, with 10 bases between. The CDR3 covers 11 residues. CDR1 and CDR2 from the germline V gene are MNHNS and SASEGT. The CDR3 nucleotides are TGTGCCAGCAGCGCAGACGGGGGCTACACCTTC. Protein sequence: CASSADGGYTF.

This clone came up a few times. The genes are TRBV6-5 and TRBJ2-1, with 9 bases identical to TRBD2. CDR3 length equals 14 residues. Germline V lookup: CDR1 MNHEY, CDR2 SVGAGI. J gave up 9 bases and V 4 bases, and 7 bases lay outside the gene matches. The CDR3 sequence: CASSLAGVTGEQFF. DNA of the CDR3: TGTGCCAGCAGTTTAGCGGGAGTCACCGGTGAGCAGTTCTTC.

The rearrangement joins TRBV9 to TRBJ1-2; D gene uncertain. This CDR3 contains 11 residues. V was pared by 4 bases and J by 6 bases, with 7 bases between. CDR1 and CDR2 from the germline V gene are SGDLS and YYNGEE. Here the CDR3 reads CASSTTDGYTF. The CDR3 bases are TGTGCCAGCAGCACCACAGATGGCTACACCTTC.